The rows below give T cell receptor beta chains drawn from one sample of a study of cytomegalovirus exposure and HLA in healthy donors. The data were produced by immunoSEQ multiplex PCR, yet TCRdb's version contains in-frame clones alone and is incomplete. The sample has under 130,000 clones, over 70% seen once. The sequenced material came from PBMCs. The receptor set was obtained from a woman aged 40 to 50 in good health and CMV-seropositive. CDR3s leave out the opening cysteine and the closing phenylalanine or tryptophan. A D gene is named only where the DNA matches it firmly.

TRBV9	TRBD2	TRBJ2-1	ASSTGLPYNEQF
TRBV10-3	TRBD1	TRBJ2-1	AISGGSTGDNEQF
TRBV5-1	TRBD2	TRBJ2-5	ASGSGSGSIWETQY
TRBV5-6	NA	TRBJ1-1	ASSPWAHWNTEAF
TRBV10-3	NA	TRBJ1-5	AISESRGNQPQH
TRBV4-2	NA	TRBJ1-2	ASSQDPGHFYGYT
TRBV12-5	NA	TRBJ2-5	ASGLGRLETQY
TRBV7-3	TRBD2	TRBJ2-3	ASSSLRGGGDTQY
TRBV7-2	NA	TRBJ1-1	ASSARVDTEAF
TRBV4-2	TRBD2	TRBJ2-1	ASSSASGGKEDEQF
TRBV11-2	NA	TRBJ1-1	ASSLDMNTEAF
TRBV10-3	NA	TRBJ1-1	AISAFRTENTEAF
TRBV7-9	TRBD1	TRBJ2-2	ASSSLGPWDSYTGELF
TRBV29-1	NA	TRBJ2-4	SVAVGVDKNIQY
TRBV11-2	NA	TRBJ1-1	ASSLVPWTVRTEAF
TRBV4-2	NA	TRBJ1-4	ASSQEAGWGTNEKLF
TRBV4-3	NA	TRBJ2-3	ASSQDPRGTDTQY
TRBV10-1	TRBD2	TRBJ2-3	ATSALAGDGTDTQY
TRBV15	TRBD1	TRBJ2-7	ATSILRQGDHEQY
TRBV11-2	TRBD1	TRBJ2-7	ASSLVNHRGRYEQY
TRBV6-4	NA	TRBJ2-1	ASSATEYNEQF
TRBV28	NA	TRBJ1-5	ASSPRYNQPQH
TRBV11-1	NA	TRBJ1-4	ASSLRQGGEKLF
TRBV28	TRBD2	TRBJ2-1	ASGTSGYNEQF
TRBV10-3	TRBD1	TRBJ2-2	AITRQGTTGELF
TRBV28	NA	NA	ASRRPAGTNEQY
TRBV2	NA	TRBJ1-1	ASSAESGAEAF
TRBV7-3	TRBD2	TRBJ2-2	ASSPGGGTGELF
TRBV9	TRBD1	TRBJ1-2	ASSLSGTGGSVGGYT
TRBV10-3	NA	TRBJ1-2	AIGGDEYGYT
TRBV5-4	TRBD2	TRBJ2-3	ASSLVISGATSTDTQY
TRBV11-2	TRBD1	TRBJ2-1	ASSPDRGYNEQF
TRBV2	NA	TRBJ1-6	ASSASQTNSPLH
TRBV5-1	NA	TRBJ2-2	ASSLAGRTDIGELF
TRBV9	NA	TRBJ2-2	ASSVGHMSGTGELF
TRBV4-1	TRBD1	TRBJ2-5	ASSTRTGGVRPQETQY
TRBV5-1	NA	TRBJ2-6	ASSLEAGANVLT
TRBV2	NA	TRBJ1-4	ASSANGAHEKLF
TRBV7-8	NA	TRBJ2-2	ASSLGGRGYTGELF
TRBV10-3	TRBD2	TRBJ2-1	AISGLAGSSYNEQF